A selection of T cell receptor beta chains follows, all from one sample in a study of cytomegalovirus exposure and HLA in healthy donors. Here immunoSEQ multiplex PCR was the method, and the copy in TCRdb shows in-frame clones only, minus some. The table shows 130,000 to 150,000 clones, with more than 75% occurring only once. Sequencing was done on a sample of PBMCs. Receptors were obtained from a man younger than 30 in good health and CMV-seronegative. The CDR3 runs from the conserved cysteine through the conserved F or W. Each record gives: clone size, D gene, J gene, V gene, CDR3 DNA, CDR3 protein. The D gene is left open where the match is weak. Where a row states a size, it is once, few, many or the class of an expanded clone; other rows omit it.

few NA TRBJ2-2 TRBV6-5 TGTGCCAGCAGACAAGACACCGGGGAGCTGTTTTTT CASRQDTGELFF
NA TRBD2 TRBJ2-1 TRBV5-4 TGTGCCAGCAGCTTGGGTGAGGCGGGAGGGTACAGATTCTACAATGAGCAGTTCTTC CASSLGEAGGYRFYNEQFF
NA NA TRBJ2-3 TRBV5-8 TGTGCCAGCAGCTTCACGACGACAAGCACAGATACGCAGTATTTT CASSFTTTSTDTQYF
NA NA TRBJ1-5 TRBV21-1 TGTGCCAGCAGTAGGGACAGGGGGCGCATTCAGCCCCAGCATTTT CASSRDRGRIQPQHF
NA NA TRBJ2-7 TRBV7-6 TGTGCCAGCAGCTTATCGGAGGCCTACGAGCAGTACTTC CASSLSEAYEQYF
NA TRBD1 TRBJ1-3 TRBV5-1 TGCGCCAGCAGCTTACAGGGGGCGCGAATAGCTGGAAACACCATATATTTT CASSLQGARIAGNTIYF
once TRBD1 TRBJ1-2 TRBV28 TGTGCCAGCACGACAGGGGGCAATGGCTACACCTTC CASTTGGNGYTF
NA TRBD1 TRBJ1-1 TRBV9 TGTGCCAGCAGCGTATTAGGGACAGCCTTGAACACTGAAGCTTTCTTT CASSVLGTALNTEAFF
NA NA TRBJ2-4 TRBV27 TGTGCCAGCAGTAAACGGACCGGAGGGCTAGCCAAAAACATTCAGTACTTC CASSKRTGGLAKNIQYF
NA NA TRBJ1-6 TRBV19 TGTGCCAGTAGACCGATGGGGGGGAATTCACCCCTCCACTTT CASRPMGGNSPLHF
NA NA TRBJ2-3 TRBV30 TGTGCCTGGGAACACAGCACAGATACGCAGTATTTT CAWEHSTDTQYF
NA TRBD2 TRBJ2-1 TRBV7-9 TGTGCCAGCAGCCTAGGACTAGCGGGAGAATTGGACAATGAGCAGTTCTTC CASSLGLAGELDNEQFF
NA NA TRBJ1-2 TRBV18 TGTGCCAGCTCCCTGTCCCCGCGTAACTATGGCTACACCTTC CASSLSPRNYGYTF
few TRBD1 TRBJ2-7 TRBV5-4 TGTGCCAGCAGCTATAAAGACAGGGGCGGTAGAATACGGAGGCAGTACTTC CASSYKDRGGRIRRQYF
many NA TRBJ2-2 TRBV5-1 TGCGCCAGCAGCTTGGTAGTCGCCGGGGAGCTGTTTTTT CASSLVVAGELFF